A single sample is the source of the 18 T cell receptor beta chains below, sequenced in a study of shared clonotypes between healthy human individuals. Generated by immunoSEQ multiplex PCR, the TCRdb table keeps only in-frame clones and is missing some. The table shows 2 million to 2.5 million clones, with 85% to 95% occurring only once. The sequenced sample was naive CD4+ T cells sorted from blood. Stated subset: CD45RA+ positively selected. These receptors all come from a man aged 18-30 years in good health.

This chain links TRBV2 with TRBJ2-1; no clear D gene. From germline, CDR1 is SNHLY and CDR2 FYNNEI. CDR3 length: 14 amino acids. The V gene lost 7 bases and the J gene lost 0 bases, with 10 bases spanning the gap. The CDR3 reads CASIGRSSYNEQFF. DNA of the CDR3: TGTGCCAGCATAGGACGGAGCTCCTACAATGAGCAGTTCTTC.

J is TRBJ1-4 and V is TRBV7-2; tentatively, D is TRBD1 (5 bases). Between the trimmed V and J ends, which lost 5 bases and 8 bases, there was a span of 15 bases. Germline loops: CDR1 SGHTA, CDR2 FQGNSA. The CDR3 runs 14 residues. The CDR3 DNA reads TGTGCCAGCAGCCCCCCCGGGGCCCTCGAAAAACTGTTTTTT. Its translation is CASSPPGALEKLFF.

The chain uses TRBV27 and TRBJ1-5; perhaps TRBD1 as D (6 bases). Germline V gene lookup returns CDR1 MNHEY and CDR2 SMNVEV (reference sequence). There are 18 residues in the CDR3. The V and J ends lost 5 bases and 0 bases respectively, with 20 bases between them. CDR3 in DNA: TGTGCCAGCAGTCCCTCCCCGGGGGCAGAGAATAGCAATCAGCCCCAGCATTTT. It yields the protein CASSPSPGAENSNQPQHF.

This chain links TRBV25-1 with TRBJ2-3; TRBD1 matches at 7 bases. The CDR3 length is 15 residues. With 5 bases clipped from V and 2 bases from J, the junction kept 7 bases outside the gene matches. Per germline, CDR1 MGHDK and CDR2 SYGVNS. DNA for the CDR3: TGTGCCAGCAGTCATACAGGGGATTACACAGATACGCAGTATTTT. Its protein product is CASSHTGDYTDTQYF.

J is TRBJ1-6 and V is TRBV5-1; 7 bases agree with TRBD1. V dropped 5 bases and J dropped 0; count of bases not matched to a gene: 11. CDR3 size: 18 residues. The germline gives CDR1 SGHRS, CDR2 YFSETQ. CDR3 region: CASSPGGTASSYNSPLHF. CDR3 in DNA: TGCGCCAGCAGTCCCGGCGGGACAGCCTCCTCCTATAATTCACCCCTCCACTTT.

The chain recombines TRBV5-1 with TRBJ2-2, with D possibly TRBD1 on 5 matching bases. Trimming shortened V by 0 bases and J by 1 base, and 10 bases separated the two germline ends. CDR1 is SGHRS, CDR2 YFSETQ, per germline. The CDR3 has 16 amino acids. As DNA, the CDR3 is TGCGCCAGCAGCTTGGGTGCAGGGCTGAACACCGGGGAGCTGTTTTTT. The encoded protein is CASSLGAGLNTGELFF.

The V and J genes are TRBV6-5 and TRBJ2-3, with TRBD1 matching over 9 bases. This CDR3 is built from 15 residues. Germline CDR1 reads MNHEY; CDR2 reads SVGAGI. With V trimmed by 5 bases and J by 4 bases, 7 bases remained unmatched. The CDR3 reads CASSGPGQGPDTQYF. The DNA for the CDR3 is TGTGCCAGCAGTGGTCCGGGACAGGGCCCAGATACGCAGTATTTT.

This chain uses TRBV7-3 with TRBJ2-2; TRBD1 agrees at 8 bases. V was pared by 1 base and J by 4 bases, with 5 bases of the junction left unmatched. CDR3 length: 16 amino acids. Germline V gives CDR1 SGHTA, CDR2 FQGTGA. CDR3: CASSLRGQGTTGELFF. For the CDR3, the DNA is TGTGCCAGCAGCTTAAGAGGACAGGGAACCACCGGGGAGCTGTTTTTT.

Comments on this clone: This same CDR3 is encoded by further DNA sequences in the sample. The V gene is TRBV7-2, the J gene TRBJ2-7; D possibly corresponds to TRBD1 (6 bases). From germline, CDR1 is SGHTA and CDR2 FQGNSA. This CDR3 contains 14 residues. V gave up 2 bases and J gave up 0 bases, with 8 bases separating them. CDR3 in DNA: TGTGCCAGCAGCTTATCAGGGGTCTCCTACGAGCAGTACTTC. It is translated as CASSLSGVSYEQYF.

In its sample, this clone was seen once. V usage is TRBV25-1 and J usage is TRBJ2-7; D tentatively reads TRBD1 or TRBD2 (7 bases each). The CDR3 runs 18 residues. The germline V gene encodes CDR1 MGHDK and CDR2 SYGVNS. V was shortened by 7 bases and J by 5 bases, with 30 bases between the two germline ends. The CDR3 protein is CASNPTGVDREGIHEQYF. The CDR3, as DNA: TGTGCCAGCAACCCGACTGGGGTAGACAGGGAGGGAATCCACGAGCAGTACTTC.

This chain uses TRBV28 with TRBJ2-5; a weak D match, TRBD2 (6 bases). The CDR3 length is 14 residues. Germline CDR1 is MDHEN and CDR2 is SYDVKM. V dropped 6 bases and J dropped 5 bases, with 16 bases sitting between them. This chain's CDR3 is CASRKEGREETQYF. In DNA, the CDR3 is TGTGCCAGCAGAAAGGAGGGGCGCGAGGAGACCCAGTACTTC.

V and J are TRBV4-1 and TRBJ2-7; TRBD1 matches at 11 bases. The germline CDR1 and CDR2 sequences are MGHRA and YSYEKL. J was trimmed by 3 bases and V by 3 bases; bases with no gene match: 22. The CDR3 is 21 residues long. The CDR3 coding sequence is TGCGCCAGCAGCCACCCCCGGTCGAAGGGACAGGGGGAAGCCCGTTACTACGAGCAGTACTTC. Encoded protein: CASSHPRSKGQGEARYYEQYF.

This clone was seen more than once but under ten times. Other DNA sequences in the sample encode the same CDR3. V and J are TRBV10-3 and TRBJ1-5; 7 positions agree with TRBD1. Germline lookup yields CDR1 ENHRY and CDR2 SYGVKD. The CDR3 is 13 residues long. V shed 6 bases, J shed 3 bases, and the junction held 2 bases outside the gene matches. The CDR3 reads CAISDRDNQPQHF. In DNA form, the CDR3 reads TGTGCCATCAGCGACAGGGACAATCAGCCCCAGCATTTT.

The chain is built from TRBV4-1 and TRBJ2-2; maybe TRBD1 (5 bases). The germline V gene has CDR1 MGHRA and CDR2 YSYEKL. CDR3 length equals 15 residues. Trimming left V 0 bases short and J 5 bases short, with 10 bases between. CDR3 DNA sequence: TGCGCCAGCAGCCAAGACAGGGTGAGGACCGGGGAGCTGTTTTTT. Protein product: CASSQDRVRTGELFF.

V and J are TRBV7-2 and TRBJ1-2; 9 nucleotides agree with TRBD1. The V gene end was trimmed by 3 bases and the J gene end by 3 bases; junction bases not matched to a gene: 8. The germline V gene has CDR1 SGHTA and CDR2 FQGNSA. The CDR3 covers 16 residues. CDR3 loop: CASSLFGTGRYYGYTF. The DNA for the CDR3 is TGTGCCAGCAGCTTGTTTGGGACAGGGCGATACTATGGCTACACCTTC.

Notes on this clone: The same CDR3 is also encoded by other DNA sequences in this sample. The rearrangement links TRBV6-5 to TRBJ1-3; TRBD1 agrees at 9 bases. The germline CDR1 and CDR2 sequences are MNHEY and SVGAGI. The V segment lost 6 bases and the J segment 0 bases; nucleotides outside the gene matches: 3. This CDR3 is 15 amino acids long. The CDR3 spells CASRRTGDSGNTIYF. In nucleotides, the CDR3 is TGTGCCAGCAGGAGGACAGGGGACTCTGGAAACACCATATATTTT.

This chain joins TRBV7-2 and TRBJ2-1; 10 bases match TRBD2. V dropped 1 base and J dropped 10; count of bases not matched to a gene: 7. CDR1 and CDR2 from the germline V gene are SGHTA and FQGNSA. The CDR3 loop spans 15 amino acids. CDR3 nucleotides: TGTGCCAGCAGCTTAGATCGCCTAGCGGGAGTGGAGCAGTTCTTC. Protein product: CASSLDRLAGVEQFF.

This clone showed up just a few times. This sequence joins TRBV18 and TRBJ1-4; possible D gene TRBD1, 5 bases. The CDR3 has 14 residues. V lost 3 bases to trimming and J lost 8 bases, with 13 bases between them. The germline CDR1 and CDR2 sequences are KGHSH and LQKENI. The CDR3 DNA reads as TGTGCCAGCTCACCGGGGCCTCCCGGGGAAAAACTGTTTTTT. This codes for CASSPGPPGEKLFF.